Sequencing of this T cell receptor beta chain was carried out in a study of control samples from healthy donors and cancer patients (dated by TCRdb to 2020 to 2022). From the cysteine up to the phenylalanine, the CDR3 has a length of 15 residues. Only CDR3 DNA remains: 45 bases, in frame from the first base. The CDR1 and CDR2 encoded by the germline V gene are SGHTA and FQGNSA. V is pruned by 2 bases and J by 4 bases, leaving 3 bases of the junction without a gene match. Library preparation employed the immunoSEQ multiplex PCR assay. TCRdb carries this immuneACCESS record with in-frame sequences only. Its versions omit some clonotypes, under half of them owing to an unresolved V gene in the studies checked, with the rest unexplained. The sample table lists around 95,000 clones, about 88% of them with a count of one. In total, the top ten clones hold over 15% of the sample. As concerns this clone: The specificity of this receptor is unknown. Within one base of it there is no much larger clone, and no base qualities were kept.

This receptor chain uses TRBV7-2 and TRBJ2-3, with 10 bases in between that match TRBD2. The clonotype comes from a woman in her forties or fifties in good health. Sequenced material: blood. Here the CDR3 is given as CASSLQAGGADTQYF. The sequenced DNA is TGTGCCAGCAGCTTACAAGCGGGAGGGGCAGATACGCAGTATTTT.